This TCR beta chain was obtained from a study of post-analysis software for immune sequencing data. Across the whole study: Clinical courses comprised relapsing-remitting, secondary progressive and progressive-relapsing multiple sclerosis. General study results and limits: Samples sharing a preparation batch grouped tightly together when assessed by F measure. A significant reduction in normalized Chao1 diversity was observed in multiple sclerosis patients versus controls.

Of note for this clonotype: No antigen is known for it.

The TCR beta cDNA libraries carried unique molecular identifiers. From 1 to 10 million T cells, 400,000 to 550,000 cDNA molecules were obtained. TCRdb ran MiXCR on the PCR reads and lists one entry per CDR3 protein. The sample lists around 180,000 distinct CDR3 sequences; 25% to 35% were seen once. The sample comprised blood. This sequence was found in a girl aged 10 to 17 with multiple sclerosis.

In DNA, the CDR3 is TGTGCCAGCAGCTTCGGGACAGAGTACGAGCAGTACTTC. Translation gives CASSFGTEYEQYF. The chain links TRBV7-2 to TRBJ2-7; 7 positions agree with TRBD1. Germline CDR1 reads SGHTA; CDR2 reads FQGNSA. V was pared by 3 bases and J by 4 bases, with 3 bases of the junction left unmatched. The CDR3 contains 13 residues. The variable domain in full, completed from reference TRBV7-2 and TRBJ2-7, reads GAGVSQSPSNKVTEKGKDVELRCDPISGHTALYWYRQSLGQGLEFLIYFQGNSAPDKSGLPSDRFSAERTGGSVSTLTIQRTQQEDSAVYLCASSFGTEYEQYFGPGTRLTVT.